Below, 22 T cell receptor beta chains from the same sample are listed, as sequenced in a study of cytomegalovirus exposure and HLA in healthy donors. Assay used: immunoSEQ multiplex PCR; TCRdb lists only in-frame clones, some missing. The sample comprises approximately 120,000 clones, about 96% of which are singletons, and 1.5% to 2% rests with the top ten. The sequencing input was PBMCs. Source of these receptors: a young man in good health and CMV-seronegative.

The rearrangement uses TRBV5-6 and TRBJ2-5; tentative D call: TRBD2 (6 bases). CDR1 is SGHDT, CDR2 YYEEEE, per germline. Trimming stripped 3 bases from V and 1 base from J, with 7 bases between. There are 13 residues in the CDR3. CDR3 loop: CASSWDFQETQYF. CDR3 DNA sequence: TGTGCCAGCAGCTGGGACTTCCAAGAGACCCAGTACTTC. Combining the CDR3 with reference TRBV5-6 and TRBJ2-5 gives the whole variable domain DAGVTQSPTHLIKTRGQQVTLRCSPKSGHDTVSWYQQALGQGPQFIFQYYEEEERQRGNFPDRFSGHQFPNYSSELNVNALLLGDSALYLCASSWDFQETQYFGPGTRLLVL.

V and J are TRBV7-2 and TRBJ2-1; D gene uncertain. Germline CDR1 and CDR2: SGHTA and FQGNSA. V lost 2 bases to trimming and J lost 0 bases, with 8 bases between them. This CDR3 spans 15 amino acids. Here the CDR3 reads CASSLMPSSYNEQFF. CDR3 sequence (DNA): TGTGCCAGCAGCTTAATGCCTAGCTCCTACAATGAGCAGTTCTTC.

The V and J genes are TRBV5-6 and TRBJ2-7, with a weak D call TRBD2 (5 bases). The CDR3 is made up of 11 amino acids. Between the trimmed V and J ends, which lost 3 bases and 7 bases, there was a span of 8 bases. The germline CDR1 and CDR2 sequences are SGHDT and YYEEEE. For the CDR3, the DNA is TGTGCCAGCAGCTCTCCGGGGGAGCAGTACTTC. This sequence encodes CASSSPGEQYF.

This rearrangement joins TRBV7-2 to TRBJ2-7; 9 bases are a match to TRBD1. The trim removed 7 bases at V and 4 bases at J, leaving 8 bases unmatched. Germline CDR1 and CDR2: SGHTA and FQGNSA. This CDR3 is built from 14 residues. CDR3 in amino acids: CASIPGQGTYEQYF. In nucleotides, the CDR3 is TGTGCCAGCATCCCGGGACAGGGAACATACGAGCAGTACTTC. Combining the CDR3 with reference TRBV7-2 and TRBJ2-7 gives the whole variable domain GAGVSQSPSNKVTEKGKDVELRCDPISGHTALYWYRQSLGQGLEFLIYFQGNSAPDKSGLPSDRFSAERTGGSVSTLTIQRTQQEDSAVYLCASIPGQGTYEQYFGPGTRLTVT.

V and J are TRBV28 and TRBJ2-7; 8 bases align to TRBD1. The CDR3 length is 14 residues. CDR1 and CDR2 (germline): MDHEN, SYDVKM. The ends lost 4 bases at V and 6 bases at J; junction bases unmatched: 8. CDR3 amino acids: CASSWGNTGGEQYF. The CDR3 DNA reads TGTGCCAGCAGTTGGGGCAATACAGGGGGCGAGCAGTACTTC. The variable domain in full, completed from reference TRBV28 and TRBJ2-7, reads DVKVTQSSRYLVKRTGEKVFLECVQDMDHENMFWYRQDPGLGLRLIYFSYDVKMKEKGDIPEGYSVSREKKERFSLILESASTNQTSMYLCASSWGNTGGEQYFGPGTRLTVT.

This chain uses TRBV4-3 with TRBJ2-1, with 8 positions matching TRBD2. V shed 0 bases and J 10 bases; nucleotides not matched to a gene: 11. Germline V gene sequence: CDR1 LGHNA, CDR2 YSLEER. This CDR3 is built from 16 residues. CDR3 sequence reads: CASSQEPGGPDREQFF. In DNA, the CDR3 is TGCGCCAGCAGCCAAGAGCCGGGAGGGCCAGATCGGGAGCAGTTCTTC.

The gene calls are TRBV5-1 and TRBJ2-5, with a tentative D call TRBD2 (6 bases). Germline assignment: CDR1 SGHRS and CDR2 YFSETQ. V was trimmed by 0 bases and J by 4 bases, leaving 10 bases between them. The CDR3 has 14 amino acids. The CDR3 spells CASSLGGSGETQYF. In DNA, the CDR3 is TGCGCCAGCAGCTTGGGGGGTAGCGGAGAGACCCAGTACTTC.

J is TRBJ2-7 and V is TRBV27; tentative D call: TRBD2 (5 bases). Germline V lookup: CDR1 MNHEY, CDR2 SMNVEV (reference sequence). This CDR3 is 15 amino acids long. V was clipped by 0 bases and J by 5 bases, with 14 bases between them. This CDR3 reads CASSLSRGRSHEQYF. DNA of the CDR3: TGTGCCAGCAGTTTATCTCGTGGGAGATCCCACGAGCAGTACTTC.

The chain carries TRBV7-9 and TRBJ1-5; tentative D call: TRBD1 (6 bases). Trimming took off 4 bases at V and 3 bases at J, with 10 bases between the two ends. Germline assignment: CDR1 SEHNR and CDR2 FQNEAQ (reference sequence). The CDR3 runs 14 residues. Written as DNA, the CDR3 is TGTGCCAGCAGCTCTTGGGACATCAATCAGCCCCAGCATTTT. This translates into CASSSWDINQPQHF.

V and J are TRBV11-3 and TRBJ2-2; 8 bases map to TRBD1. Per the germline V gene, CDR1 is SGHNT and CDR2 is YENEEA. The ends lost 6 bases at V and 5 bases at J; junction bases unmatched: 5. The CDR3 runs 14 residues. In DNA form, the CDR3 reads TGTGCCAGCAGACAGGGGGGAGGTACCGGGGAGCTGTTTTTT. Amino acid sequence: CASRQGGGTGELFF.

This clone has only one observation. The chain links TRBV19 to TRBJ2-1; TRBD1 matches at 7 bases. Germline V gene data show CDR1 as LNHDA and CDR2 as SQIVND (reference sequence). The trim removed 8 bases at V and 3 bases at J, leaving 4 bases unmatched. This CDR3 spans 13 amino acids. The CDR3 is CASGTGDYNEQFF. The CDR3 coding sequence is TGTGCCAGTGGCACAGGGGACTACAATGAGCAGTTCTTC.

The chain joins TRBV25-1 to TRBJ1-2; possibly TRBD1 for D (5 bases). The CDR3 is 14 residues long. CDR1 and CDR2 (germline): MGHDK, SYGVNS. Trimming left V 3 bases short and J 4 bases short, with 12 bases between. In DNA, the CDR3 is TGTGCCAGCAGTGAGGCCGGACACAGCTATGGCTACACCTTC. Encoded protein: CASSEAGHSYGYTF.

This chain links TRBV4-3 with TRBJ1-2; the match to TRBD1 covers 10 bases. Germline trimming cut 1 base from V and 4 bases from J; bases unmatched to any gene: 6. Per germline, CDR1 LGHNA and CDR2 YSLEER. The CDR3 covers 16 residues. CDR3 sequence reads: CASSQVDRGQGYGYTF. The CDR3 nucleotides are TGCGCCAGCAGCCAAGTTGACAGGGGGCAGGGCTATGGCTACACCTTC.

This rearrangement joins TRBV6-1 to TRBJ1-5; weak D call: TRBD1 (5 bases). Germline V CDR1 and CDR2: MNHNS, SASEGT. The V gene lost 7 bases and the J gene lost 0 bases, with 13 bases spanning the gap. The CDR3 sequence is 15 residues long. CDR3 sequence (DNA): TGTGCCAGCATTTTAGACAGAAATAGCAATCAGCCCCAGCATTTT. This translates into CASILDRNSNQPQHF.

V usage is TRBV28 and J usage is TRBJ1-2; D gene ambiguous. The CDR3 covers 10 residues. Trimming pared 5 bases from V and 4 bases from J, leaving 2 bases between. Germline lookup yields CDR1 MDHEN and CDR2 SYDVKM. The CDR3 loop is CASSLYGYTF. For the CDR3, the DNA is TGTGCCAGCAGTCTCTATGGCTACACCTTC.

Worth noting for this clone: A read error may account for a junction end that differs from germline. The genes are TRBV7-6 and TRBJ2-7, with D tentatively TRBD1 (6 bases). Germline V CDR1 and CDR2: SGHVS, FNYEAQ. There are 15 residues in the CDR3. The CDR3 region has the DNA TGTGCCAGCAGCTTAGTTACAGGGTCCTCCCACGAGCAGTACTTC. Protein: CASSLVTGSSHEQYF.

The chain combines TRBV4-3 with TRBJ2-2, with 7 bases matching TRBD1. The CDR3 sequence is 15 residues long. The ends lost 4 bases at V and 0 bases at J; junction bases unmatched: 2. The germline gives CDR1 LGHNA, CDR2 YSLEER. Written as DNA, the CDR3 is TGCGCCAGCAGCCGGACAGGTGCGAACACCGGGGAGCTGTTTTTT. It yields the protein CASSRTGANTGELFF.

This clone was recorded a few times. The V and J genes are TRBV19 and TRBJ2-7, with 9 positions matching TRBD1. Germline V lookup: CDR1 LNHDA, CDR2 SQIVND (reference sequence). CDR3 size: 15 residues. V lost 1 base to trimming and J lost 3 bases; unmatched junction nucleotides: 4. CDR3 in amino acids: CASSIARTGVYEQYF. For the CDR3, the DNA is TGTGCCAGTAGTATAGCAAGGACAGGGGTCTACGAGCAGTACTTC.

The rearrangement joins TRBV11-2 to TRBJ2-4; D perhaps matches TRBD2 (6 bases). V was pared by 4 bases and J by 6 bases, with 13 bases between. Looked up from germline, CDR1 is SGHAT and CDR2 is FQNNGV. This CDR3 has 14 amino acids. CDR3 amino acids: CASSYGLSPNIQYF. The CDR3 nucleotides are TGTGCCAGCAGCTACGGACTATCACCAAACATTCAGTACTTC.

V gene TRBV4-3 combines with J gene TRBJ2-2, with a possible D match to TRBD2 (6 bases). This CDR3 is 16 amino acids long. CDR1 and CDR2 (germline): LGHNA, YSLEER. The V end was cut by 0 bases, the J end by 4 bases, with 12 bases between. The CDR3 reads CASSQEEGGVTGELFF. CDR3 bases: TGCGCCAGCAGCCAAGAGGAGGGAGGAGTCACCGGGGAGCTGTTTTTT.

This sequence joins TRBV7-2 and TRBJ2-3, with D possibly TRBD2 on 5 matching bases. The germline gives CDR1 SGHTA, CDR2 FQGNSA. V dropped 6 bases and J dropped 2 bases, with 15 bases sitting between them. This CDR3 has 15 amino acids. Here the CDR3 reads CASSSDLTFTDTQYF. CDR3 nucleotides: TGTGCCAGCAGTTCGGACTTGACTTTCACAGATACGCAGTATTTT.

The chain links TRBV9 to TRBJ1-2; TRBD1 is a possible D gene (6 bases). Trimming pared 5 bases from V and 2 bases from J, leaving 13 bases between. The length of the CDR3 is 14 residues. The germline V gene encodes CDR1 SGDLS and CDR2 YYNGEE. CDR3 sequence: CASSPQGYNYGYTF. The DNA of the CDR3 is TGTGCCAGCAGTCCTCAGGGGTACAACTATGGCTACACCTTC.